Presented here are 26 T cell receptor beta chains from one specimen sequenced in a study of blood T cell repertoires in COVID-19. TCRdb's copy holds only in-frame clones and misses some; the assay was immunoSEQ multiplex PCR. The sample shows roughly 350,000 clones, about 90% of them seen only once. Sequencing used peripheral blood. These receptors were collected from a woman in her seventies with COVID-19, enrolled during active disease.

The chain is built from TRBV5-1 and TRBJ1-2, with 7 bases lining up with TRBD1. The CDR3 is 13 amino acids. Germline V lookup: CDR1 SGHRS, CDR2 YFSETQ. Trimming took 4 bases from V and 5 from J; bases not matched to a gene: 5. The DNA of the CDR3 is TGCGCCAGCAGCGCTGGGACAGAATATGGCTACACCTTC. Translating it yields CASSAGTEYGYTF.

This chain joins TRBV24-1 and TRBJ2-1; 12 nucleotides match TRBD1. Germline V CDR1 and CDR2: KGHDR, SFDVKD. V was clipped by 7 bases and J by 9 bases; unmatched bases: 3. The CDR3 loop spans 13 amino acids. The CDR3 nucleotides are TGTGCCACCAGGGGGACAGGGGGCCTTGAGCAGTTCTTC. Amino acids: CATRGTGGLEQFF.

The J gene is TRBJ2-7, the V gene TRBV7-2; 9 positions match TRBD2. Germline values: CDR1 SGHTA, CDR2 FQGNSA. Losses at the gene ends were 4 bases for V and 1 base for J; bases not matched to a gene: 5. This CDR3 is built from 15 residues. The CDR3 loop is CASSSVAGVSYEQYF. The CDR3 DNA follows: TGTGCCAGCAGCTCCGTAGCGGGGGTTTCCTACGAGCAGTACTTC. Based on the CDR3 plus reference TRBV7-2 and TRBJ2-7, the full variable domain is GAGVSQSPSNKVTEKGKDVELRCDPISGHTALYWYRQSLGQGLEFLIYFQGNSAPDKSGLPSDRFSAERTGGSVSTLTIQRTQQEDSAVYLCASSSVAGVSYEQYFGPGTRLTVT.

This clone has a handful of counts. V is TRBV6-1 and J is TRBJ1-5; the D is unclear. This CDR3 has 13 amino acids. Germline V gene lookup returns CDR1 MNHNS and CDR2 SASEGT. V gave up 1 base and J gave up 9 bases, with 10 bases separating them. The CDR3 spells CASSEDSGRPQHF. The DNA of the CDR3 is TGTGCCAGCAGTGAAGACAGCGGTCGGCCCCAGCATTTT.

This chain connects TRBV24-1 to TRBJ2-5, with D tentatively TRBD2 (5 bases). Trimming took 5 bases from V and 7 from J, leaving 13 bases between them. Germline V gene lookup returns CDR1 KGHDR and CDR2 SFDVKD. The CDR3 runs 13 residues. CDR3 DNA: TGTGCCACCAGTGCCCCCACCCGGGGGACCCAGTACTTC. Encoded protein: CATSAPTRGTQYF.

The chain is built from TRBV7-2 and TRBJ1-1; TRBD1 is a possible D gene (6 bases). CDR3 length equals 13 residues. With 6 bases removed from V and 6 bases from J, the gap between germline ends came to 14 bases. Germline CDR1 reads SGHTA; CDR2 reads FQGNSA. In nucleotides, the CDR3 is TGTGCCAGCAGGGATACAGGGAGGGCTGAAGCTTTCTTT. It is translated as CASRDTGRAEAFF.

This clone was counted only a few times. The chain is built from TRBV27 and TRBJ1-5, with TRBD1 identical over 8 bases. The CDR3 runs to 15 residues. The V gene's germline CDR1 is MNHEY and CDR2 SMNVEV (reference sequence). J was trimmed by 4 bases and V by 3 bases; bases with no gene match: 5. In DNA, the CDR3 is TGTGCCAGCAGTTTTGGACAGGGTGGAAATCAGCCCCAGCATTTT. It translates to CASSFGQGGNQPQHF.

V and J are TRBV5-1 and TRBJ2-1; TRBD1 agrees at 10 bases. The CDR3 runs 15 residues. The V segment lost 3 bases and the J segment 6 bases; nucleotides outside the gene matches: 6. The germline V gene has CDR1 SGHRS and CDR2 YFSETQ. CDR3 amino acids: CASSSDRGGFNEQFF. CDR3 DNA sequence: TGCGCCAGCAGCTCGGACAGGGGGGGTTTCAATGAGCAGTTCTTC. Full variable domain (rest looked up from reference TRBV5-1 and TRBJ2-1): KAGVTQTPRYLIKTRGQQVTLSCSPISGHRSVSWYQQTPGQGLQFLFEYFSETQRNKGNFPGRFSGRQFSNSRSEMNVSTLELGDSALYLCASSSDRGGFNEQFFGPGTRLTVL.

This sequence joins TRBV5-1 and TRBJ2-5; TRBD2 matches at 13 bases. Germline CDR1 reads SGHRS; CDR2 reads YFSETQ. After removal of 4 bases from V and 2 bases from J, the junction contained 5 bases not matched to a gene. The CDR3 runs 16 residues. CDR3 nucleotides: TGCGCCAGCAGCCCACGACTAGCGGGGGGTCAAGAGACCCAGTACTTC. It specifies CASSPRLAGGQETQYF. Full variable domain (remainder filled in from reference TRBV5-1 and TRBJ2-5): KAGVTQTPRYLIKTRGQQVTLSCSPISGHRSVSWYQQTPGQGLQFLFEYFSETQRNKGNFPGRFSGRQFSNSRSEMNVSTLELGDSALYLCASSPRLAGGQETQYFGPGTRLLVL.

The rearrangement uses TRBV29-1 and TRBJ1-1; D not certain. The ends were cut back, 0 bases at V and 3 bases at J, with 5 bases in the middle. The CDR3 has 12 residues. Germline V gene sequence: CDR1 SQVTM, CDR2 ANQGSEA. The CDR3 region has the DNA TGCAGCGTTGAAGAATTCGACACTGAAGCTTTCTTT. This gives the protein CSVEEFDTEAFF.

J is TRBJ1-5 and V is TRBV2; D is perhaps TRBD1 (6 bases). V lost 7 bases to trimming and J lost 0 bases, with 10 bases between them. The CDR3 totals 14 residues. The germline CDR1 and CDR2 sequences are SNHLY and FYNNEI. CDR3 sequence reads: CASTWTDSNQPQHF. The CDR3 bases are TGTGCCAGCACTTGGACAGATAGCAATCAGCCCCAGCATTTT. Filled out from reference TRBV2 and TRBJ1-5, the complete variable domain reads EPEVTQTPSHQVTQMGQEVILRCVPISNHLYFYWYRQILGQKVEFLVSFYNNEISEKSEIFDDQFSVERPDGSNFTLKIRSTKLEDSAMYFCASTWTDSNQPQHFGDGTRLSIL.

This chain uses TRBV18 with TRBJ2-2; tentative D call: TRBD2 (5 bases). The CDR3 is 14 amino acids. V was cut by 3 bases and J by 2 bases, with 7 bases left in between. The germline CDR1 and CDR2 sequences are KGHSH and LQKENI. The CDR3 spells CASSPSGNTGELFF. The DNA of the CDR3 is TGTGCCAGCTCACCGTCGGGAAACACCGGGGAGCTGTTTTTT. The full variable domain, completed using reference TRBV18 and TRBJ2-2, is NAGVMQNPRHLVRRRGQEARLRCSPMKGHSHVYWYRQLPEEGLKFMVYLQKENIIDESGMPKERFSAEFPKEGPSILRIQQVVRGDSAAYFCASSPSGNTGELFFGEGSRLTVL.

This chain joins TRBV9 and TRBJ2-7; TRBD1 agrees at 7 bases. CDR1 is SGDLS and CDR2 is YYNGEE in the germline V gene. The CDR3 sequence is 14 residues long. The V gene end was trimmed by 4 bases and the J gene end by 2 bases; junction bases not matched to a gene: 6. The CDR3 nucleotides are TGTGCCAGCAGCCTGGGACAGATGACCTACGAGCAGTACTTC. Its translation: CASSLGQMTYEQYF.

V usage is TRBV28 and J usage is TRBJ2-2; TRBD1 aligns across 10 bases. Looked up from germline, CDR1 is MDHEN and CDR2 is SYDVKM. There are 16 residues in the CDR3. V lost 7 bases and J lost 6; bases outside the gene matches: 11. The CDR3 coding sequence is TGTGCCAGCACCCGGCCAGGGACAGGGGTTGCCGGGGAGCTGTTTTTT. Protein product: CASTRPGTGVAGELFF.

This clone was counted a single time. CDR3 loop: CASSLGGSSYEQYF. The CDR3 DNA sequence: TGTGCCAGCAGCTTGGGCGGTAGCTCCTACGAGCAGTACTTC. The genes are TRBV5-6 and TRBJ2-7; no clear D gene. CDR3 length: 14 residues. V was clipped by 0 bases and J by 0 bases, with 7 bases between them. Germline CDR1 SGHDT, CDR2 YYEEEE.

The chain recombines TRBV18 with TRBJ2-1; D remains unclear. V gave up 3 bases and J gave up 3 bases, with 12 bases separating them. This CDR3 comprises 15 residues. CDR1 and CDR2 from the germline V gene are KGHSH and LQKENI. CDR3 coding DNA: TGTGCCAGCTCACCCTCGTCAGGTTTCTACAATGAGCAGTTCTTC. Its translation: CASSPSSGFYNEQFF.

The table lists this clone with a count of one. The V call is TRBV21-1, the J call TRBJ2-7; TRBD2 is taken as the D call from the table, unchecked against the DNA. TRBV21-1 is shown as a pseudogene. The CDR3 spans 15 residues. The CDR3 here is CASSKLGGLTYEQYF. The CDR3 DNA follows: TGTGCCAGCAGCAAGCTCGGGGGGCTCACCTACGAGCAGTACTTC.

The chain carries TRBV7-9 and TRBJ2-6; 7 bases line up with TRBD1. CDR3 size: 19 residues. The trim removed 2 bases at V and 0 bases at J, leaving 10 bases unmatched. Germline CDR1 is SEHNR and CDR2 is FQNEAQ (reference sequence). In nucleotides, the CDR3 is TGTGCCAGCAGCTTACTTTGGACAGGCCCTCTCTCTGGGGCCAACGTCCTGACTTTC. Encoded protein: CASSLLWTGPLSGANVLTF.

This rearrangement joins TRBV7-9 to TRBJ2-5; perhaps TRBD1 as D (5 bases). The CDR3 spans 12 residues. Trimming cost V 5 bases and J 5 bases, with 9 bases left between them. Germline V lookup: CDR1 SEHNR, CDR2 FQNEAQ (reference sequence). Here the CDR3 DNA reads TGTGCCAGCAGCCCCCAGGGCGAGACCCAGTACTTC. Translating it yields CASSPQGETQYF.

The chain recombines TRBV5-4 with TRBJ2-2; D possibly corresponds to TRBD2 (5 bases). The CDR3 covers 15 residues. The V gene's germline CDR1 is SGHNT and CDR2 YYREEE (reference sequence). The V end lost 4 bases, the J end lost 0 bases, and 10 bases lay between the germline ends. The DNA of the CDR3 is TGTGCCAGCAGCCGATCGGAGGCGAACACCGGGGAGCTGTTTTTT. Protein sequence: CASSRSEANTGELFF.

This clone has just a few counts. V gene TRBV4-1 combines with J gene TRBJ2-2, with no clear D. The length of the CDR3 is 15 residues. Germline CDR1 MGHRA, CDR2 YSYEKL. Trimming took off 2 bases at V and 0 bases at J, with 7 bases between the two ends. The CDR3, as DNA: TGCGCCAGCAGCCAACCTACAGCGAACACCGGGGAGCTGTTTTTT. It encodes CASSQPTANTGELFF.

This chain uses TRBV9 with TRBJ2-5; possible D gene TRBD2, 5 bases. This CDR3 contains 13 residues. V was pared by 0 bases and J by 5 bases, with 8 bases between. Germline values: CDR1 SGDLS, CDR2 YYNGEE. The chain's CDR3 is CASSVALAETQYF. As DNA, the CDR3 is TGTGCCAGCAGCGTAGCCCTAGCTGAGACCCAGTACTTC. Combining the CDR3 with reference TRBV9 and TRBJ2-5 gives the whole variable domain DSGVTQTPKHLITATGQRVTLRCSPRSGDLSVYWYQQSLDQGLQFLIQYYNGEERAKGNILERFSAQQFPDLHSELNLSSLELGDSALYFCASSVALAETQYFGPGTRLLVL.

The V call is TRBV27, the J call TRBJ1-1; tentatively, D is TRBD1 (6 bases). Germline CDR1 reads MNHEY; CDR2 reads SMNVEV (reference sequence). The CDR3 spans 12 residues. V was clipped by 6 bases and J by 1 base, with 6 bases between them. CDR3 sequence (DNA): TGTGCCAGCAGGACAGGGAACACTGAAGCTTTCTTT. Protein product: CASRTGNTEAFF.

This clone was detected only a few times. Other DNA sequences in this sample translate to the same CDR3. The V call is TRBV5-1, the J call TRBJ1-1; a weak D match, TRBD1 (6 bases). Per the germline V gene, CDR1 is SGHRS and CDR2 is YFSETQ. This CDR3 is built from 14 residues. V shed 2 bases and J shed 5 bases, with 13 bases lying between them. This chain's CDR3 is CASSLGGAGTEAFF. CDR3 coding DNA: TGCGCCAGCAGCTTAGGGGGTGCTGGGACTGAAGCTTTCTTT.

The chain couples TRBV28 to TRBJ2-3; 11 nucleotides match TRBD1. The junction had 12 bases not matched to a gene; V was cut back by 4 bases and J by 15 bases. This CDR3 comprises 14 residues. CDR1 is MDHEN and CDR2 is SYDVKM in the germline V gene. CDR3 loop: CASSSPSRDRGVYF. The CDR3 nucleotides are TGTGCCAGCAGTTCCCCTTCCCGGGACAGGGGGGTCTATTTT. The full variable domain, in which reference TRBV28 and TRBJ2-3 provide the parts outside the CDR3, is DVKVTQSSRYLVKRTGEKVFLECVQDMDHENMFWYRQDPGLGLRLIYFSYDVKMKEKGDIPEGYSVSREKKERFSLILESASTNQTSMYLCASSSPSRDRGVYFGPGTRLTVL.

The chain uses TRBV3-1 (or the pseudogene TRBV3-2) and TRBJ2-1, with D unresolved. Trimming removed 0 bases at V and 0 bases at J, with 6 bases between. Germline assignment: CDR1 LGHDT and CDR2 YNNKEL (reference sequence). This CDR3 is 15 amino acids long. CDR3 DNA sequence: TGTGCCAGCAGCCAAGACGAGGACTCCTACAATGAGCAGTTCTTC. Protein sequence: CASSQDEDSYNEQFF.